This T cell receptor beta chain comes out of a study of control samples from healthy donors and cancer patients. The protocol was immunoSEQ multiplex PCR, while the TCRdb copy is restricted to in-frame clones and leaves out a portion. The table records 150,000 to 200,000 clones, 90% of them present only once. V was shortened by 5 bases and J by 1 base, with 8 bases between the two germline ends. Germline V gene data show CDR1 as MDHEN and CDR2 as SYDVKM. This CDR3 contains 13 residues. Specimen: blood. This clonotype originated in a woman aged 45 to 65 in good health. The genes are TRBV28 and TRBJ1-1; D unclear. CDR3 amino acids: CASSAPGNTEAFF. The CDR3 nucleotides are TGTGCCAGCAGTGCTCCCGGGAACACTGAAGCTTTCTTT. The whole variable domain, filled in from reference TRBV28 and TRBJ1-1, reads DVKVTQSSRYLVKRTGEKVFLECVQDMDHENMFWYRQDPGLGLRLIYFSYDVKMKEKGDIPEGYSVSREKKERFSLILESASTNQTSMYLCASSAPGNTEAFFGQGTRLTVV.